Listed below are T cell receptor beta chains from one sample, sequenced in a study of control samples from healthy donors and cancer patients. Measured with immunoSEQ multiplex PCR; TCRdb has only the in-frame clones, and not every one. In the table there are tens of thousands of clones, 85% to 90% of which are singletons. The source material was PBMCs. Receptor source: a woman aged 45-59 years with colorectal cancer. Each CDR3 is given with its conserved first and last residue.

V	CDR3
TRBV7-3	CASSQDRDQPQHF
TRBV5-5	CASSSHEGGTQYF
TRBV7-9	CASSFDTADTQYF
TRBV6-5	CASKGGPGANVLTF
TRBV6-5	CASSYRVSNSPLHF
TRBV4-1	CASSQALGGSYGYTF
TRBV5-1	CASSLAPADPSGAQYF
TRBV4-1	CASSQGEGGSSPLHF
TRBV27	CASSFRDTQYF
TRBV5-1	CASSRAPNTEAFF
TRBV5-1	CASRMAGGNTGELFF
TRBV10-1	CASSRDSNYGYTF